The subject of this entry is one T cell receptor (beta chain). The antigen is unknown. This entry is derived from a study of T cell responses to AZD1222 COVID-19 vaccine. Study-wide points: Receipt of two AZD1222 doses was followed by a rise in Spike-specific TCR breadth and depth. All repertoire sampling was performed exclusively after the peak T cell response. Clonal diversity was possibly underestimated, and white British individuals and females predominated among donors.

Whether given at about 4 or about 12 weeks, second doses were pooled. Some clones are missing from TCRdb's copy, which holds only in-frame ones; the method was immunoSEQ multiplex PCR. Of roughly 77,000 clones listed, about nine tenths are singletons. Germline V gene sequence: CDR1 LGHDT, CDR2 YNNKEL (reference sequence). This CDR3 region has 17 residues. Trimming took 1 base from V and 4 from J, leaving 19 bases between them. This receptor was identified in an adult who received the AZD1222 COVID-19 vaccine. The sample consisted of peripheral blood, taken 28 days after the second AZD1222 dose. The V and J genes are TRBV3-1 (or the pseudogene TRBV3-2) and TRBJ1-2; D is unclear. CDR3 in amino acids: CASSQASADKWGYGYTF. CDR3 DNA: TGTGCCAGCAGCCAAGCCTCGGCAGACAAATGGGGCTATGGCTACACCTTC.